The 15 T cell receptor beta chains listed next were all sequenced from one sample in a study of shared clonotypes between healthy human individuals. The table came from immunoSEQ multiplex PCR; TCRdb's copy has only in-frame clones and leaves some out. Of 2.5 million or so clones listed, around 90% are singletons. The sequencing input was naive CD4+ T cells sorted from blood. Subset: CD45RA+ positively selected. Source of these receptors: a man aged 18 to 30 in good health.

This clone was observed once. Other DNA sequences in the same sample also yield this CDR3. The chain links TRBV6-5 to TRBJ1-2; no clear D gene. V dropped 6 bases and J dropped 0 bases, with 8 bases sitting between them. The germline V gene encodes CDR1 MNHEY and CDR2 SVGAGI. The CDR3 runs to 13 residues. The CDR3 nucleotides read TGTGCCAGCAGCCGACGGGCTAACTATGGCTACACCTTC. Amino acid sequence: CASSRRANYGYTF.

The chain has TRBV4-1 and TRBJ2-3, with D hard to call. The V and J ends lost 1 base and 0 bases respectively, with 17 bases between them. Germline CDR1 and CDR2: MGHRA and YSYEKL. The CDR3 runs 18 residues. Here the CDR3 reads CASSQVAFVAASTDTQYF. For the CDR3, the DNA is TGCGCCAGCAGCCAAGTTGCCTTCGTGGCGGCCAGCACAGATACGCAGTATTTT.

This rearrangement joins TRBV12-5 to TRBJ2-7; the D call may be TRBD1 or TRBD2 (5 bases each). CDR1 is LGHNT and CDR2 is FRNRAP in the germline V gene. The V end lost 2 bases, the J end lost 2 bases, and 16 bases lay between the germline ends. The CDR3 runs 16 residues. The CDR3 reads CASGLSSGTYTYEQYF. Written as DNA, the CDR3 is TGTGCTAGTGGTTTGTCATCCGGGACGTACACCTACGAGCAGTACTTC.

For this clone: In the same sample, other DNA sequences code for this CDR3. The chain uses TRBV5-1 and TRBJ2-2, with D hard to call. Germline loops: CDR1 SGHRS, CDR2 YFSETQ. CDR3 length equals 12 residues. V lost 4 bases, J lost 2 bases, and 3 bases lay in between. In nucleotides, the CDR3 is TGCGCCAGCAGCAAAAACACCGGGGAGCTGTTTTTT. It specifies CASSKNTGELFF.

The chain joins TRBV14 to TRBJ1-1, with 8 bases aligning to TRBD1. The CDR3 totals 15 residues. The germline CDR1 and CDR2 sequences are SGHDN and FVKESK. The V and J ends lost 0 bases and 5 bases, in that order; junction bases with no gene match: 5. The DNA of the CDR3 is TGTGCCAGCAGCCAAGAGGGCAGGGGGCGGACTGAAGCTTTCTTT. This sequence encodes CASSQEGRGRTEAFF.

This rearrangement joins TRBV5-1 to TRBJ2-7; TRBD1 matches at 9 bases. J was trimmed by 0 bases and V by 3 bases; bases with no gene match: 4. Germline V gives CDR1 SGHRS, CDR2 YFSETQ. CDR3 length equals 15 residues. In nucleotides, the CDR3 is TGCGCCAGCAGCTGGGGGGACAGGGACTCCTACGAGCAGTACTTC. Amino acid sequence: CASSWGDRDSYEQYF.

This chain links TRBV27 with TRBJ2-5, with TRBD2 identical over 8 bases. CDR3 size: 14 residues. Germline loops: CDR1 MNHEY, CDR2 SMNVEV (reference sequence). V was clipped by 4 bases and J by 5 bases; unmatched bases: 6. The CDR3 protein is CASSSGGTRETQYF. For the CDR3, the DNA is TGTGCCAGCAGTTCGGGGGGGACTAGGGAGACCCAGTACTTC.

V usage is TRBV10-3 and J usage is TRBJ2-5, with 7 bases identical to TRBD2. The CDR3 runs to 13 residues. With V trimmed by 9 bases and J by 2 bases, 6 bases remained unmatched. In germline, CDR1 is ENHRY, CDR2 SYGVKD. The CDR3 loop reads CAIGAGAQETQYF. CDR3 DNA sequence: TGTGCCATAGGGGCGGGAGCTCAAGAGACCCAGTACTTC.

J is TRBJ1-2 and V is TRBV7-8; 9 bases align to TRBD1. Germline CDR1 SGHVS, CDR2 FQNEAQ. The CDR3 length is 15 residues. V shed 5 bases, J shed 4 bases, and the junction held 8 bases outside the gene matches. CDR3 DNA sequence: TGTGCCAGCAGCGCCCGGACAGGGGACGGCTATGGCTACACCTTC. It codes for CASSARTGDGYGYTF. Drawing the rest from reference TRBV7-8 and TRBJ1-2, the complete variable domain is GAGVSQSPRYKVAKRGQDVALRCDPISGHVSLFWYQQALGQGPEFLTYFQNEAQLDKSGLPSDRFFAERPEGSVSTLKIQRTQQEDSAVYLCASSARTGDGYGYTFGSGTRLTVV.

This sequence joins TRBV29-1 and TRBJ2-7; no definite D call. The germline V gene encodes CDR1 SQVTM and CDR2 ANQGSEA. The CDR3 spans 12 residues. V was clipped by 1 base and J by 1 base, with 5 bases between them. CDR3 bases: TGCAGCGTTGAAGGGATTTCCTACGAGCAGTACTTC. Its protein is CSVEGISYEQYF.

The rearrangement joins TRBV11-2 to TRBJ2-7; no clear D. This CDR3 comprises 14 residues. V lost 1 base, J lost 3 bases, and 10 bases lay in between. Germline CDR1 SGHAT, CDR2 FQNNGV. In DNA, the CDR3 is TGTGCCAGCAGCTTAGGGACGAGAAACTACGAGCAGTACTTC. Translated: CASSLGTRNYEQYF.

This chain uses TRBV6-1 with TRBJ1-1, with D perhaps TRBD1 (5 bases). Germline V gives CDR1 MNHNS, CDR2 SASEGT. The CDR3 has 15 amino acids. Trimming cost V 7 bases and J 1 base, with 16 bases left between them. CDR3: CASNFPGQGNTEAFF. The CDR3 DNA is TGTGCCAGCAACTTCCCCGGGCAGGGGAACACTGAAGCTTTCTTT.

The chain has TRBV11-3 and TRBJ2-3; 10 bases agree with TRBD2. The CDR3 spans 19 residues. The V gene end was trimmed by 0 bases and the J gene end by 2 bases; junction bases not matched to a gene: 11. Germline assignment: CDR1 SGHNT and CDR2 YENEEA. The CDR3 DNA reads TGTGCCAGCAGCTTAGATGAATTTGGACTAGCGGAATTCACAGATACGCAGTATTTT. Translated: CASSLDEFGLAEFTDTQYF.

Notes on this clone: Other nucleotide sequences from this sample produce the same CDR3. This chain links TRBV18 with TRBJ1-3; 7 bases are shared with TRBD1. The CDR3 runs to 14 residues. J lost 4 bases, V lost 3 bases, and 3 bases had no gene match. Germline CDR1 reads KGHSH; CDR2 reads LQKENI. The CDR3 sequence is CASSPGTDGNTIYF. CDR3 nucleotides: TGTGCCAGCTCACCCGGGACAGACGGAAACACCATATATTTT.

The chain has TRBV19 and TRBJ1-4; D perhaps matches TRBD1 (5 bases). The germline gives CDR1 LNHDA, CDR2 SQIVND (reference sequence). The CDR3 is 15 amino acids. Trimming left V 3 bases short and J 6 bases short, with 14 bases between. The CDR3 DNA reads as TGTGCCAGTAGTATGGGAAGAGCGGGGGATGAAAAACTGTTTTTT. It yields the protein CASSMGRAGDEKLFF.